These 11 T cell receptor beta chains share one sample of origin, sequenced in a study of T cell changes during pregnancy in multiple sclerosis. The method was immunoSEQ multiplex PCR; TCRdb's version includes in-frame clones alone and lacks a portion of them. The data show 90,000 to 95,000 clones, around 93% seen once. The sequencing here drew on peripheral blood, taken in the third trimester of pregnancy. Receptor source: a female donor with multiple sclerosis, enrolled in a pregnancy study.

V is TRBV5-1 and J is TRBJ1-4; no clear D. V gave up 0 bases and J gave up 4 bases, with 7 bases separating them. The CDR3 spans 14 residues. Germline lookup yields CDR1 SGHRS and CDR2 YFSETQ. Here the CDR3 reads CASSLDLSNEKLFF. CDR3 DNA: TGCGCCAGCAGCTTGGACCTTAGTAATGAAAAACTGTTTTTT.

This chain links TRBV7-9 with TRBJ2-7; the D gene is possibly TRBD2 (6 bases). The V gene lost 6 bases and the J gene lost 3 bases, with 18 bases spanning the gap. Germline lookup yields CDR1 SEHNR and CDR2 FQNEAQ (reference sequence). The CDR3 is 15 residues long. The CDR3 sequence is CASRPARGTIYEQYF. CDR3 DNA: TGTGCCAGCAGACCCGCGCGGGGTACAATCTACGAGCAGTACTTC.

CDR3 sequence reads: CASSSTGTGGTGELFF. The CDR3 bases are TGTGCCAGTAGTTCGACCGGGACAGGGGGGACCGGGGAGCTGTTTTTT. The V gene is TRBV19, the J gene TRBJ2-2; 11 bases align to TRBD1. The V segment lost 5 bases and the J segment 5 bases; nucleotides outside the gene matches: 7. The germline gives CDR1 LNHDA, CDR2 SQIVND (reference sequence). The CDR3 consists of 16 residues. The full variable domain, rest sourced from reference TRBV19 and TRBJ2-2, is DGGITQSPKYLFRKEGQNVTLSCEQNLNHDAMYWYRQDPGQGLRLIYYSQIVNDFQKGDIAEGYSVSREKKESFPLTVTSAQKNPTAFYLCASSSTGTGGTGELFFGEGSRLTVL.

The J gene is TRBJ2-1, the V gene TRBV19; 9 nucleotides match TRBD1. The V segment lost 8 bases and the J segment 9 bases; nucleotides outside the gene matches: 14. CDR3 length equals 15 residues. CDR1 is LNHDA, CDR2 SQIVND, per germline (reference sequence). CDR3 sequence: CASLDRGKGLVEQFF. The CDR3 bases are TGTGCCAGTCTGGACAGGGGTAAGGGTTTGGTTGAGCAGTTCTTC.

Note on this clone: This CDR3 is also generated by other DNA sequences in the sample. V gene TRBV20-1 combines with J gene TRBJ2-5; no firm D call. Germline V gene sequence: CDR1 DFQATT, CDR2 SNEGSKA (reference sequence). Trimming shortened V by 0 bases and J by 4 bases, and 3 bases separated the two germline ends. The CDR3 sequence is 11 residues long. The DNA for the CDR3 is TGCAGTGCTAGAGATCGAGAGACCCAGTACTTC. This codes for CSARDRETQYF.

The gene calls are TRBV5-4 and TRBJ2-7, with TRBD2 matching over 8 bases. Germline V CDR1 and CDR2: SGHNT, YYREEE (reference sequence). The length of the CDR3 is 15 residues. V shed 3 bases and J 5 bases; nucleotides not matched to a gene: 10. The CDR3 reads CASSSPGLVSHEQYF. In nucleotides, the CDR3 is TGTGCCAGCAGCTCTCCGGGACTAGTGAGCCACGAGCAGTACTTC.

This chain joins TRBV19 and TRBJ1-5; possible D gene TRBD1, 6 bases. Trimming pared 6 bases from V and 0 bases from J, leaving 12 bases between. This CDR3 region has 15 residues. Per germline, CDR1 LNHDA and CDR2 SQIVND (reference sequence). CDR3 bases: TGTGCCAGTAGGCCCGGACAGTTTAGCAATCAGCCCCAGCATTTT. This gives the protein CASRPGQFSNQPQHF. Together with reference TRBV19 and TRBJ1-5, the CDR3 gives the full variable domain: DGGITQSPKYLFRKEGQNVTLSCEQNLNHDAMYWYRQDPGQGLRLIYYSQIVNDFQKGDIAEGYSVSREKKESFPLTVTSAQKNPTAFYLCASRPGQFSNQPQHFGDGTRLSIL.

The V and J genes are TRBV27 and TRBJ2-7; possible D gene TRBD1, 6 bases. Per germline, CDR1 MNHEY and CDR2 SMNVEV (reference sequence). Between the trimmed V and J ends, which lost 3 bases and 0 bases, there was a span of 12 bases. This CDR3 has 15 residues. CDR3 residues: CASSFRGASSYEQYF. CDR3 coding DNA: TGTGCCAGCAGTTTCAGGGGCGCCTCCTCCTACGAGCAGTACTTC.

This CDR3 reads CASSLVVSDNEQFF. The CDR3 nucleotides read TGTGCCAGCAGCTTAGTTGTTAGTGACAATGAGCAGTTCTTC. V gene TRBV7-2 combines with J gene TRBJ2-1; D unresolved. CDR3 length: 14 amino acids. CDR1 and CDR2 (germline): SGHTA, FQGNSA. V gave up 1 base and J gave up 5 bases, with 9 bases separating them.

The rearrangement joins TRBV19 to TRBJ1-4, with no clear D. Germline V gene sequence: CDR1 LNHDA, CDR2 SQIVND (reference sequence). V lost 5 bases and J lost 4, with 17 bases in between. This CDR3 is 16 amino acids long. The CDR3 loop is CASSQDTGYFNEKLFF. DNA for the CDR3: TGTGCCAGTAGTCAAGACACCGGATATTTTAATGAAAAACTGTTTTTT.

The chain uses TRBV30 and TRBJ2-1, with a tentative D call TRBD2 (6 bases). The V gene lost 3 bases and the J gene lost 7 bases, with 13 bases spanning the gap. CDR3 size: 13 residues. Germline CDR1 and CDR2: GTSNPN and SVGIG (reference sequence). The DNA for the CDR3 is TGTGCCTGGAGATCGGGAGTTTGGAATGAGCAGTTCTTC. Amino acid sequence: CAWRSGVWNEQFF.